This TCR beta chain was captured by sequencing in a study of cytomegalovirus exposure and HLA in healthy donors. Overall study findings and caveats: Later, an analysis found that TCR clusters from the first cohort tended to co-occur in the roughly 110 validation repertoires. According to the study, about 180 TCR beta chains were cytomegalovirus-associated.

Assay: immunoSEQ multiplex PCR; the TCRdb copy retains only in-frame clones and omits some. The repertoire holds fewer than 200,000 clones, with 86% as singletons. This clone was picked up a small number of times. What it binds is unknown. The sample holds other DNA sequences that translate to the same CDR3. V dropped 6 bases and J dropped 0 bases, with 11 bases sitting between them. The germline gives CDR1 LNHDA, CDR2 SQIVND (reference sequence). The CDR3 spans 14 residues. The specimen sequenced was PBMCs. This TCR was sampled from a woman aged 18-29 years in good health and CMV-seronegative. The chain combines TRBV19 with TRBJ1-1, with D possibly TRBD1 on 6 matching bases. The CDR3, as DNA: TGTGCCAGTAGGGACAGCGCCATGAACACTGAAGCTTTCTTT. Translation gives CASRDSAMNTEAFF.